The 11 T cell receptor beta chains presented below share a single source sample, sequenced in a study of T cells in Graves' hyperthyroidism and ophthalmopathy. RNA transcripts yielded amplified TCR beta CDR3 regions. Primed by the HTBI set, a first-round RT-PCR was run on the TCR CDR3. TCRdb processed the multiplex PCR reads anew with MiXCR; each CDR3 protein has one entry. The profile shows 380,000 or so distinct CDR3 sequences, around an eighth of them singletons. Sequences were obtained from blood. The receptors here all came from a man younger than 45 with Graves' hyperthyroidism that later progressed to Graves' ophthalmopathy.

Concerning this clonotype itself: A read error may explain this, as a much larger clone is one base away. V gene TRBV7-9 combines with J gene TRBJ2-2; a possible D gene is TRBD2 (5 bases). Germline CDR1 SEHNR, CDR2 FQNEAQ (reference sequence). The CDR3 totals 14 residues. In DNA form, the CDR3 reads TGTGCCAGCAGCTCCTCACAGAACACCGGGGAGCTGCTTTTT. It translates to CASSSSQNTGELLF.

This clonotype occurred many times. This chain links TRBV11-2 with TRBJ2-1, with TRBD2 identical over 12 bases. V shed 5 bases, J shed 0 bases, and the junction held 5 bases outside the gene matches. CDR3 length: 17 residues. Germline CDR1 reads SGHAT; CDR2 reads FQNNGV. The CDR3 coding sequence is TGTGCCAGCAGCCCAACTAGCGGGGGGCTCTCCTACAATGAGCAGTTCTTC. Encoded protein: CASSPTSGGLSYNEQFF.

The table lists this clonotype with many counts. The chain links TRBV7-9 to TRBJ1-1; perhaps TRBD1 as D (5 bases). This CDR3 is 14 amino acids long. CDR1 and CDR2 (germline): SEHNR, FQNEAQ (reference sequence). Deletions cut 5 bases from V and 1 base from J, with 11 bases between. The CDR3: CASSTIGQNTEAFF. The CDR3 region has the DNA TGTGCCAGCAGCACCATCGGACAGAACACTGAAGCTTTCTTT.

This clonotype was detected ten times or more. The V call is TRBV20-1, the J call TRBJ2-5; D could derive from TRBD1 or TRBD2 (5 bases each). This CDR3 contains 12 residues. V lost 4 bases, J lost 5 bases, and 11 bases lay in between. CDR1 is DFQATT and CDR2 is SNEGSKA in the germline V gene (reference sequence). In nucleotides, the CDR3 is TGCAGTGCTAAACTAGGGGTGGAGACCCAGTACTTC. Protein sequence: CSAKLGVETQYF.

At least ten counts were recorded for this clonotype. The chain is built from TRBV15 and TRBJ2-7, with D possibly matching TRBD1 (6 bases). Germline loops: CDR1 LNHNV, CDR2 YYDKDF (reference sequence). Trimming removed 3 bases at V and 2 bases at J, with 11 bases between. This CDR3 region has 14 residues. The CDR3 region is CATSSRDIPYEQYF. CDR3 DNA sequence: TGTGCCACCAGCAGTCGGGACATACCCTACGAGCAGTACTTC.

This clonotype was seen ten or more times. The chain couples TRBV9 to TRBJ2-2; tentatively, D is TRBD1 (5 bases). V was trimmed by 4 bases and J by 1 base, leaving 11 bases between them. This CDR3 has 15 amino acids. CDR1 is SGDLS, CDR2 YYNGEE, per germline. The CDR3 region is CASSYTGQNTGELFF. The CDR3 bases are TGTGCCAGCAGCTATACCGGACAGAACACCGGGGAGCTGTTTTTT.

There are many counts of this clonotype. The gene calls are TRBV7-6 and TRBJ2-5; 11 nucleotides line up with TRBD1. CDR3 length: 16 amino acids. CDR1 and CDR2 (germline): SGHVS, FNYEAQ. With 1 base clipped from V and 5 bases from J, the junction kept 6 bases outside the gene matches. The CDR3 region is CASSLERTGGAETQYF. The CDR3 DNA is TGTGCCAGCAGCTTAGAGAGGACAGGGGGCGCGGAGACCCAGTACTTC.

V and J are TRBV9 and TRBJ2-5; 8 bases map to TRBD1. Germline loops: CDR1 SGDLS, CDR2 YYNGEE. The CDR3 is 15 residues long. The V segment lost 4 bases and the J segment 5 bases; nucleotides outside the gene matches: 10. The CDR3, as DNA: TGTGCCAGCAGCCCCCAGGGGGCTTATGGTGAGACCCAGTACTTC. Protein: CASSPQGAYGETQYF.

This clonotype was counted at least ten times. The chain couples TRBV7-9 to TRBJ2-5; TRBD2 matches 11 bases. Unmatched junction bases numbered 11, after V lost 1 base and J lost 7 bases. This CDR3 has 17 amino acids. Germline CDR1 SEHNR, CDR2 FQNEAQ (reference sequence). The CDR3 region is CASSLGPSGGHLRTQYF. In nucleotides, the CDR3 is TGTGCCAGCAGCTTAGGCCCTAGCGGGGGGCACCTTCGGACCCAGTACTTC.

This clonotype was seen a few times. CDR3 DNA sequence: TGTGCCAGCAGCTTGGGTGGGGTCCCGAATCAGCCCCAGCATTTT. Translation: CASSLGGVPNQPQHF. V is TRBV5-5 and J is TRBJ1-5; D unclear. This CDR3 is 15 amino acids long. Per germline, CDR1 SGHKS and CDR2 YYEKEE (reference sequence). V was shortened by 0 bases and J by 4 bases, with 11 bases between the two germline ends. The full variable domain, in which reference TRBV5-5 and TRBJ1-5 provide the parts outside the CDR3, is DAGVTQSPTHLIKTRGQQVTLRCSPISGHKSVSWYQQVLGQGPQFIFQYYEKEERGRGNFPDRFSARQFPNYSSELNVNALLLGDSALYLCASSLGGVPNQPQHFGDGTRLSIL.

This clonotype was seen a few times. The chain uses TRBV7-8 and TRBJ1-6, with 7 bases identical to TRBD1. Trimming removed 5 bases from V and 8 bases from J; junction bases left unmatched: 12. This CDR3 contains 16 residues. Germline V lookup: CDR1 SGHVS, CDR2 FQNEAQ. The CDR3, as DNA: TGTGCCAGCAGCCCTAGACTCCGGGACAGTTATTCACCCCTCCACTTT. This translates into CASSPRLRDSYSPLHF.